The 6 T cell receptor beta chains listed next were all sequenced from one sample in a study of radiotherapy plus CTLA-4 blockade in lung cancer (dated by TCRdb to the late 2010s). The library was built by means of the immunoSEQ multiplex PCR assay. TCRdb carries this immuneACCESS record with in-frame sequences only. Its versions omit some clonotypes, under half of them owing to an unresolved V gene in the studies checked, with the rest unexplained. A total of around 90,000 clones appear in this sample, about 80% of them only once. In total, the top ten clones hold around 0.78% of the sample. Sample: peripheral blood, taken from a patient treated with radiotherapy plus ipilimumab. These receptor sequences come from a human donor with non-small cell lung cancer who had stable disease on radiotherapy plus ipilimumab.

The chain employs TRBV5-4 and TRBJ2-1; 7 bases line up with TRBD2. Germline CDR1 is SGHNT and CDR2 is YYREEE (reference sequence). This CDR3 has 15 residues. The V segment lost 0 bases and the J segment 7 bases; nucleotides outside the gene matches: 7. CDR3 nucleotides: TGTGCCAGCAGCTTGGGGACTAGAGCATCTAATGAGCAGTTCTTC. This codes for CASSLGTRASNEQFF. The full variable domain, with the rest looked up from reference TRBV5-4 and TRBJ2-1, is ETGVTQSPTHLIKTRGQQVTLRCSSQSGHNTVSWYQQALGQGPQFIFQYYREEENGRGNFPPRFSGLQFPNYSSELNVNALELDDSALYLCASSLGTRASNEQFFGPGTRLTVL.

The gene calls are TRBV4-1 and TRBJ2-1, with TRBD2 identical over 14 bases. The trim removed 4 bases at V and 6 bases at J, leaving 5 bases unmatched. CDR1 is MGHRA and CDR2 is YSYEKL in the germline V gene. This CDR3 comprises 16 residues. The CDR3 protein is CASSLRLAGGFNEQFF. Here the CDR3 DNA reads TGCGCCAGCAGCCTGAGACTAGCGGGGGGGTTCAATGAGCAGTTCTTC.

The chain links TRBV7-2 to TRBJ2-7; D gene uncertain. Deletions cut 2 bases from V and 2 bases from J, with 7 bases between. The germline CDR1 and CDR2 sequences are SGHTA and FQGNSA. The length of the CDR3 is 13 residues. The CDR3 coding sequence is TGTGCCAGCAGCTTATCCCAAACCTACGAGCAGTACTTC. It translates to CASSLSQTYEQYF.

CDR3 in DNA: TGTGCCAGCTCAACCACCCAGGGTAGAGGAGAGACCCAGTACTTC. Residues: CASSTTQGRGETQYF. The chain employs TRBV18 and TRBJ2-5; a possible D gene is TRBD1 (5 bases). The CDR3 loop spans 15 amino acids. Germline-derived CDR1 and CDR2 are KGHSH and LQKENI. V was shortened by 5 bases and J by 4 bases, with 17 bases between the two germline ends.

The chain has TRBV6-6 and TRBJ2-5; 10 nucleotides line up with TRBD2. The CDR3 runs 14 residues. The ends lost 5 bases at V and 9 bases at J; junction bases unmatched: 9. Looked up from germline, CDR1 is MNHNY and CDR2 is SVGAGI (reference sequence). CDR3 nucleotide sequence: TGTGCCAGCAGTGCCTCTAGCGGGGGAGGGTCCCAGTACTTC. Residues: CASSASSGGGSQYF.

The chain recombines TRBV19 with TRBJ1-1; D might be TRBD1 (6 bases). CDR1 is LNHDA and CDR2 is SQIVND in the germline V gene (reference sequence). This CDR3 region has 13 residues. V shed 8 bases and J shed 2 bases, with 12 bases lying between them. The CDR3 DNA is TGTGCCAGTGGAACAGGGCTTAACACTGAAGCTTTCTTT. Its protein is CASGTGLNTEAFF.